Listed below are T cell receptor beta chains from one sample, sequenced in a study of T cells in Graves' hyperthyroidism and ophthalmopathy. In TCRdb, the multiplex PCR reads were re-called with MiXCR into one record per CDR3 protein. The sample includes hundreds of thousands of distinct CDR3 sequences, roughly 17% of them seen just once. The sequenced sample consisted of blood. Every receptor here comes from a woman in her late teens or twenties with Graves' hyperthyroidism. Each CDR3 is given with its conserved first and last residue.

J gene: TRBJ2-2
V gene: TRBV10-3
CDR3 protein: CATNNRGPNTGELFF

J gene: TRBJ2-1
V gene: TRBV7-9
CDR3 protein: CASSLGSNEQFF

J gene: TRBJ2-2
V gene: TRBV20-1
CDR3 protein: CSARRSGRTGELFF

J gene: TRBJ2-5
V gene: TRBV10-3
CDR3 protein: CAISASTQETQYF

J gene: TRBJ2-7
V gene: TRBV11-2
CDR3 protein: CASSFLAAYEQYF

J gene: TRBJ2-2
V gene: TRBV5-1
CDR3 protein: CASSTGTETNTGELFF

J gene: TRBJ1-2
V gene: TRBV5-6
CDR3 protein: CASSHRDRSLYGYTF

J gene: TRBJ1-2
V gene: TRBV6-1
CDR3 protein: CASRPGGSNYGYTF

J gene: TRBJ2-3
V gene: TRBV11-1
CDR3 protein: CASSYGVDTQYF

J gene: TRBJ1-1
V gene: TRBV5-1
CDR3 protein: CASRQDTNTEAFF

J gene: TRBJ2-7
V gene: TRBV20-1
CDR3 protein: CMTRSGGDEQYF

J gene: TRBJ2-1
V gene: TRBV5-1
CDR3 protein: CASSLAGQLYYNEQFF

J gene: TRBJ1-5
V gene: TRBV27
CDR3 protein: CASSFRGFSNQPQHF

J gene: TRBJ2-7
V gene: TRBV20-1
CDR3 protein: CSANGGLGRYEQYF

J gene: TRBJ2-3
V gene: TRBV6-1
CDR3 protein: CASKLGGALSTDTQYF

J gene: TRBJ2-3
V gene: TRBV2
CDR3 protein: CASRKTIEAGGSTDTQYF

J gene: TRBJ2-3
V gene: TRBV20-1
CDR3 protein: CSAPKRVSLNTQYF

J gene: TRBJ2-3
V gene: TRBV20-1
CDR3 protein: CSATSGRPDTQYF

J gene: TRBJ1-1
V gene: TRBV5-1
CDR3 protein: CASSPYSASEAFF

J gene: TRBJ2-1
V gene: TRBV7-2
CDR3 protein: CASSFGLAGVYNEQFF

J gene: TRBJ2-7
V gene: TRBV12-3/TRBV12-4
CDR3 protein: CASSLGQGPIEQYF

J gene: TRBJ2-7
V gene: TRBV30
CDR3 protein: CAWSVRVTGEGTYEQYF

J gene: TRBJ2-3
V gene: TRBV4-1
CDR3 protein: CASSQVSGPSTDTQYF

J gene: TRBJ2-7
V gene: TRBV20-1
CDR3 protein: CSAEPRQGRNEQYF

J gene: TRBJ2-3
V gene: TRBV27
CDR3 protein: CASSLRRGTIGTDTQYF

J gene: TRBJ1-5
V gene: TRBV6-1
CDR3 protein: CASSRRDRGSNQPQHF

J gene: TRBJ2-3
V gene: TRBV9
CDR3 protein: CASSRTGTSGTDTQYF

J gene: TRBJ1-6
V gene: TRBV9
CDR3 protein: CASSASGGLNSPLHF

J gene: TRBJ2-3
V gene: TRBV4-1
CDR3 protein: CASSRSGSSEDTQYF

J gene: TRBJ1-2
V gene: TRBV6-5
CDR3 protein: CASSYQRGNHGYTF

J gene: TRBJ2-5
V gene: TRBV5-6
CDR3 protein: CASSPGHTSFETQYF

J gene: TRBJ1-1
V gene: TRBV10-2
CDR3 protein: CASSDVRQEEAFF

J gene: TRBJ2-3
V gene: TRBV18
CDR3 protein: CASSPPGAGSTDTQYF

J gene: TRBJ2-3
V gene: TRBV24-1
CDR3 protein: CATSDLQQNTDTQYF

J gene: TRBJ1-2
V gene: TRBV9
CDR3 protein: CASSLQTVNYGYTF

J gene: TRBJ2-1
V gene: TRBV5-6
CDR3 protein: CASSFGTIKNEQFF

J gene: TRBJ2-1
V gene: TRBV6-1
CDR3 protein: CASTKTSGSRNEQFF